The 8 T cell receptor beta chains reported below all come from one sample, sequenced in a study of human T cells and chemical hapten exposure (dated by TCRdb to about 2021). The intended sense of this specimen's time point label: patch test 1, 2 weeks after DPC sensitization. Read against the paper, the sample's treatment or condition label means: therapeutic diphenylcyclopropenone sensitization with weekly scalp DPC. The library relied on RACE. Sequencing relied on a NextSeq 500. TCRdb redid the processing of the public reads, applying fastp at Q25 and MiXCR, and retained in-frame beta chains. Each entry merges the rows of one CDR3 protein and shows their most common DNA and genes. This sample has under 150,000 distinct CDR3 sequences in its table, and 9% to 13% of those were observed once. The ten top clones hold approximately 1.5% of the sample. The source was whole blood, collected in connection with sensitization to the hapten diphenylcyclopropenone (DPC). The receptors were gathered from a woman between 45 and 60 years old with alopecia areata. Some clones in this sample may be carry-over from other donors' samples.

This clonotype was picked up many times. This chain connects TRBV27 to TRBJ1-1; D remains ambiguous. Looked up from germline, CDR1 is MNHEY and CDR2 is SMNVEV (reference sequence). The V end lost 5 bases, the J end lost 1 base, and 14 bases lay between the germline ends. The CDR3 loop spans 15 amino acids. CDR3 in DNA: TGTGCCAGCAGTCCACGATTCGACGAGAACACTGAAGCTTTCTTT. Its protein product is CASSPRFDENTEAFF.

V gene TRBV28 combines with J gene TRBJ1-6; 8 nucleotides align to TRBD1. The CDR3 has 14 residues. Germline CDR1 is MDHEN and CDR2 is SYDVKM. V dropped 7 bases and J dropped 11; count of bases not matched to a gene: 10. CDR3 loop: CASKGTGGSPPLHF. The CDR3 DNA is TGTGCCAGCAAAGGCACAGGGGGTAGTCCACCCCTCCACTTT.

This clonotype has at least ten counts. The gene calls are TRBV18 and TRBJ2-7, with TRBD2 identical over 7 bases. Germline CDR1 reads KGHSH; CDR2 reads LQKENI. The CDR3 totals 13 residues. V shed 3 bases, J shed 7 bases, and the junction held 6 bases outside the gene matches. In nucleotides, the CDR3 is TGTGCCAGCTCACCGGGAGGGGAAAGTGAGCAGTACTTC. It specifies CASSPGGESEQYF.

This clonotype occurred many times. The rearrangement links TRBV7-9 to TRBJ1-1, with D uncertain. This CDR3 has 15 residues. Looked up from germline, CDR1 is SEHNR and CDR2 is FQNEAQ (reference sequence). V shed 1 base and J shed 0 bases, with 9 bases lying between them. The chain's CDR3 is CASSLEIGLNTEAFF. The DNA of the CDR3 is TGTGCCAGCAGCTTAGAGATTGGGCTGAACACTGAAGCTTTCTTT.

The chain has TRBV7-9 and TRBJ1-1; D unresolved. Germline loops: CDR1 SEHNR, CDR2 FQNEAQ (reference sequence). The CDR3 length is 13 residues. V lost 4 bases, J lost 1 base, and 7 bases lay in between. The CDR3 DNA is TGTGCCAGCAGCTGGGCAGGGAACACTGAAGCTTTCTTT. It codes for CASSWAGNTEAFF.

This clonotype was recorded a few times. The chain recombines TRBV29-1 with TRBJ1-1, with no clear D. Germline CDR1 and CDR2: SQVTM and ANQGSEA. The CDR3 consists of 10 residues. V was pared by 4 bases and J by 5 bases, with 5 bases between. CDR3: CSVGETEAFF. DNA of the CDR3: TGCAGCGTTGGGGAGACTGAAGCTTTCTTT.

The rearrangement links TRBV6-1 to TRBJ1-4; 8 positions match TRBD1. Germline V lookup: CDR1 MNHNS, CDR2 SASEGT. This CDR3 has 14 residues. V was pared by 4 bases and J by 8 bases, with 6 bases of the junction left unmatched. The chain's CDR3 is CASSVGQGGEKLFF. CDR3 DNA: TGTGCCAGCAGTGTTGGACAGGGAGGCGAAAAACTGTTTTTT.

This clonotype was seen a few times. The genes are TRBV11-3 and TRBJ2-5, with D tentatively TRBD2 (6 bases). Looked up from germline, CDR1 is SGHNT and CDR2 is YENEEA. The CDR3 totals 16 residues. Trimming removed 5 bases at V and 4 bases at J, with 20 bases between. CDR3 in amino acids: CASSQSIGGGGETQYF. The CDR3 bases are TGTGCCAGCAGCCAATCTATCGGGGGAGGAGGAGAGACCCAGTACTTC.